Given below is one T cell receptor beta chain in context. No antigen is known for it. Time point in this sample: newly diagnosed GD, antithyroid drugs for less than 3 months. Generation of the TCR library employed RNA extracted from PBMCs. The CDR3 runs to 13 residues. Germline-derived CDR1 and CDR2 are SQVTM and ANQGSEA. Germline trimming cut 2 bases from V and 5 bases from J; bases unmatched to any gene: 5. For TCR beta, libraries came from iRepertoire HTBI primers and Arm-PCR of CDR3 regions. MiXCR, run by TCRdb on the multiplex PCR reads, gives a single entry per CDR3 protein. This sample yields more than 400,000 distinct CDR3 sequences, of which 15% to 20% are seen a single time; 9.5% to 15% belongs to the top ten. These data originate in a study of regulatory T cells in long-lasting Graves disease. Study results and caveats: Persistent Graves' disease cases displayed lower TCR diversity than newly diagnosed ones.

The same sample was also used in a study of T cells in Graves' hyperthyroidism and ophthalmopathy.

The sequence came from a man aged 40-55 years with Graves disease. V usage is TRBV29-1 and J usage is TRBJ2-7; 8 bases are a match to TRBD1. The starting material was peripheral blood mononuclear cells (PBMCs), obtained at new diagnosis, from a patient treated with antithyroid drugs. CDR3 DNA: TGCAGCGTTGAACTCAGGGGGCGAAACGAGCAGTACTTC. It encodes CSVELRGRNEQYF.